The 29 T cell receptor beta chains below come from one sample, sequenced in a study of OX40 agonist ivuxolimab in advanced cancers. Data came from immunoSEQ multiplex PCR; TCRdb stores just in-frame clones and leaves some out. The table lists around 61,000 clones, approximately 78% of them singletons, with approximately 5.2% in the top ten. The material was CD4+ or CD8+ T cells sorted from blood, obtained in a trial of the OX40 agonist ivuxolimab. The receptor source for this set is an adult with an advanced solid tumor such as melanoma, head and neck, liver or kidney cancer.

This clone was counted a single time. The gene calls are TRBV29-1 and TRBJ1-1, with a possible D match to TRBD1 (5 bases). V was clipped by 7 bases and J by 5 bases, with 17 bases between them. The germline V gene has CDR1 SQVTM and CDR2 ANQGSEA. The CDR3 spans 13 residues. CDR3 loop: CSAAGPMGTEAFF. The CDR3 DNA reads TGCAGCGCTGCGGGGCCAATGGGGACTGAAGCTTTCTTT.

The chain has TRBV4-2 and TRBJ1-4; 8 positions agree with TRBD1. The CDR3 has 15 amino acids. Germline V lookup: CDR1 LGHNA, CDR2 YNFKEQ. J gave up 6 bases and V 4 bases, and 7 bases lay outside the gene matches. For the CDR3, the DNA is TGTGCCAGCAGCCTACCACAGGGGGGAGATGAAAAACTGTTTTTT. Protein: CASSLPQGGDEKLFF.

The chain has TRBV7-9 and TRBJ2-7; either TRBD1 or TRBD2 may supply D (5 bases each). The length of the CDR3 is 14 residues. Germline assignment: CDR1 SEHNR and CDR2 FQNEAQ (reference sequence). V lost 0 bases and J lost 0, with 6 bases in between. This chain's CDR3 is CASSLAGPSYEQYF. The CDR3 coding sequence is TGTGCCAGCAGCTTAGCGGGACCCTCCTACGAGCAGTACTTC.

This rearrangement joins TRBV11-2 to TRBJ2-7, with unresolved D. Germline values: CDR1 SGHAT, CDR2 FQNNGV. The V and J ends lost 2 bases and 3 bases respectively, with 5 bases between them. This CDR3 spans 12 amino acids. The CDR3 loop is CASSLSGYEQYF. In DNA, the CDR3 is TGTGCCAGCAGCTTATCGGGCTACGAGCAGTACTTC. Drawing the rest from reference TRBV11-2 and TRBJ2-7, the complete variable domain is EAGVAQSPRYKIIEKRQSVAFWCNPISGHATLYWYQQILGQGPKLLIQFQNNGVVDDSQLPKDRFSAERLKGVDSTLKIQPAKLEDSAVYLCASSLSGYEQYFGPGTRLTVT.

V is TRBV27 and J is TRBJ1-1; 12 nucleotides align to TRBD1. The junction had 7 bases not matched to a gene; V was cut back by 2 bases and J by 3 bases. The CDR3 totals 17 residues. Germline V gives CDR1 MNHEY, CDR2 SMNVEV (reference sequence). The CDR3 here is CASSLGTGGAPYTEAFF. CDR3 bases: TGTGCCAGCAGTTTAGGGACAGGGGGCGCGCCGTACACTGAAGCTTTCTTT.

V gene TRBV18 combines with J gene TRBJ1-4, with D perhaps TRBD1 (5 bases). V lost 3 bases and J lost 8, with 13 bases in between. The CDR3 is 14 residues long. Per the germline V gene, CDR1 is KGHSH and CDR2 is LQKENI. The CDR3 spells CASSPPGAEEKLFF. The CDR3, as DNA: TGTGCCAGCTCACCTCCCGGGGCAGAGGAAAAACTGTTTTTT.

Only one count was recorded for this clone. V and J are TRBV20-1 and TRBJ2-3; D ambiguous. This CDR3 is built from 11 residues. From germline, CDR1 is DFQATT and CDR2 SNEGSKA (reference sequence). The V gene lost 3 bases and the J gene lost 3 bases, with 4 bases spanning the gap. The CDR3 loop reads CSASPTDTQYF. Here the CDR3 DNA reads TGCAGTGCTAGCCCGACAGATACGCAGTATTTT.

The genes are TRBV11-2 and TRBJ2-1; D gene ambiguous. Trimming took 4 bases from V and 5 from J, leaving 15 bases between them. Germline values: CDR1 SGHAT, CDR2 FQNNGV. CDR3 size: 15 residues. The CDR3 sequence: CASSWSYSPHNEQFF. CDR3 DNA sequence: TGTGCCAGCAGCTGGAGCTACAGCCCTCACAATGAGCAGTTCTTC.

The chain carries TRBV11-2 and TRBJ1-4; tentatively, D is TRBD1 (5 bases). In germline, CDR1 is SGHAT, CDR2 FQNNGV. The germline V and J ends were trimmed by 5 bases and 4 bases, with 14 bases remaining between them. This CDR3 contains 15 residues. The CDR3 DNA follows: TGTGCCAGCAGCCCTACGGGGGAAAGTAATGAAAAACTGTTTTTT. Translated, it gives CASSPTGESNEKLFF.

The CDR3 spells CASSLEIATGELFF. DNA of the CDR3: TGTGCCAGCAGCTTGGAGATTGCCACCGGGGAGCTGTTTTTT. The gene calls are TRBV7-2 and TRBJ2-2, with D hard to call. V was clipped by 3 bases and J by 4 bases, with 9 bases between them. The CDR3 loop spans 14 amino acids. CDR1 and CDR2 (germline): SGHTA, FQGNSA.

The chain couples TRBV5-1 to TRBJ2-7; 10 nucleotides match TRBD2. The V gene end was trimmed by 5 bases and the J gene end by 4 bases; junction bases not matched to a gene: 9. This CDR3 is 15 amino acids long. Germline CDR1 SGHRS, CDR2 YFSETQ. CDR3 DNA: TGCGCCAGCAGACCGGCGATAGCGGGAGGATACGAGCAGTACTTC. It codes for CASRPAIAGGYEQYF. Full variable domain (outside the CDR3, taken from reference TRBV5-1 and TRBJ2-7): KAGVTQTPRYLIKTRGQQVTLSCSPISGHRSVSWYQQTPGQGLQFLFEYFSETQRNKGNFPGRFSGRQFSNSRSEMNVSTLELGDSALYLCASRPAIAGGYEQYFGPGTRLTVT.

This clone appeared a few times. This chain joins TRBV5-6 and TRBJ1-1; 8 nucleotides match TRBD1. CDR3 size: 16 residues. V trimming: 2 bases; J trimming: 3 bases; junction bases outside the gene matches: 9. Per the germline V gene, CDR1 is SGHDT and CDR2 is YYEEEE. The CDR3 nucleotides read TGTGCCAGCAGCTTTAAAGCAGGGGGCGCGTACACTGAAGCTTTCTTT. Protein sequence: CASSFKAGGAYTEAFF.

The rearrangement uses TRBV5-1 and TRBJ2-1, with D perhaps TRBD1 or TRBD2 (5 bases each). The germline CDR1 and CDR2 sequences are SGHRS and YFSETQ. Trimming pared 0 bases from V and 4 bases from J, leaving 11 bases between. The CDR3 spans 15 residues. As DNA, the CDR3 is TGCGCCAGCAGCTTGGGTGGGACGGTTTACAATGAGCAGTTCTTC. Amino acids: CASSLGGTVYNEQFF. Variable domain in full (rest from reference TRBV5-1 and TRBJ2-1): KAGVTQTPRYLIKTRGQQVTLSCSPISGHRSVSWYQQTPGQGLQFLFEYFSETQRNKGNFPGRFSGRQFSNSRSEMNVSTLELGDSALYLCASSLGGTVYNEQFFGPGTRLTVL.

The chain couples TRBV5-1 to TRBJ2-5; 9 positions match TRBD1. The junction had 4 bases not matched to a gene; V was cut back by 4 bases and J by 3 bases. CDR3 length: 14 residues. Germline V lookup: CDR1 SGHRS, CDR2 YFSETQ. The DNA of the CDR3 is TGCGCCAGCAGCCAGGGGACAGGGAAAGAGACCCAGTACTTC. This encodes CASSQGTGKETQYF.

This clone was observed once. The V call is TRBV2, the J call TRBJ2-1; TRBD1 aligns across 9 bases. The CDR3 is 15 residues long. The ends lost 3 bases at V and 7 bases at J; junction bases unmatched: 7. Germline V lookup: CDR1 SNHLY, CDR2 FYNNEI. As DNA, the CDR3 is TGTGCCAGCAGTGATTACAGGGGACAGGGTAATGAGCAGTTCTTC. It encodes CASSDYRGQGNEQFF. Using reference TRBV2 and TRBJ2-1 for the parts outside the CDR3, the full variable domain is EPEVTQTPSHQVTQMGQEVILRCVPISNHLYFYWYRQILGQKVEFLVSFYNNEISEKSEIFDDQFSVERPDGSNFTLKIRSTKLEDSAMYFCASSDYRGQGNEQFFGPGTRLTVL.

V and J are TRBV18 and TRBJ2-7; tentatively, D is TRBD1 (6 bases). The CDR3 consists of 15 residues. Germline CDR1 KGHSH, CDR2 LQKENI. The V end was cut by 3 bases, the J end by 3 bases, with 15 bases between. The CDR3 DNA reads as TGTGCCAGCTCACCCACCGCAGGGGTTGACTACGAGCAGTACTTC. This gives the protein CASSPTAGVDYEQYF.

The rearrangement uses TRBV7-2 and TRBJ2-1; 8 bases are shared with TRBD2. The junction had 8 bases not matched to a gene; V was cut back by 5 bases and J by 8 bases. This CDR3 is built from 14 residues. The germline CDR1 and CDR2 sequences are SGHTA and FQGNSA. The CDR3 nucleotides read TGTGCCAGCAGCCCCCGGAGCGGGAGTTATGAGCAGTTCTTC. This codes for CASSPRSGSYEQFF.

The gene calls are TRBV30 and TRBJ1-4; no reliable D call. Trimming took 0 bases from V and 7 from J, leaving 12 bases between them. From germline, CDR1 is GTSNPN and CDR2 SVGIG (reference sequence). The CDR3 contains 14 residues. The CDR3 sequence: CAWSVRLGSEKLFF. CDR3 nucleotide sequence: TGTGCCTGGAGTGTACGGCTGGGAAGTGAAAAACTGTTTTTT.

J is TRBJ1-5 and V is TRBV19; tentative D call: TRBD1 (5 bases). V was pared by 4 bases and J by 6 bases, with 19 bases between. This CDR3 has 16 amino acids. From germline, CDR1 is LNHDA and CDR2 SQIVND (reference sequence). CDR3 region: CASSRGPGDRAQPQHF. The CDR3 nucleotides are TGTGCCAGTAGTAGGGGCCCTGGGGATCGCGCTCAGCCCCAGCATTTT.

This chain links TRBV2 with TRBJ2-7; D is ambiguous. This CDR3 has 12 amino acids. The V and J ends lost 2 bases and 2 bases respectively, with 4 bases between them. Germline V gives CDR1 SNHLY, CDR2 FYNNEI. CDR3 sequence (DNA): TGTGCCAGCAGTGAACGTCCCTACGAGCAGTACTTC. Translation gives CASSERPYEQYF.

A remark on this clone: This CDR3 is also generated by other DNA sequences in the sample. J is TRBJ1-3 and V is TRBV5-1; maybe TRBD1 (6 bases). CDR1 is SGHRS, CDR2 YFSETQ, per germline. The CDR3 is 15 amino acids. V was trimmed by 0 bases and J by 6 bases, leaving 13 bases between them. The CDR3 DNA reads as TGCGCCAGCAGCTTGGCGCAGGGGCCCGAAAACACCATATATTTT. Amino acid sequence: CASSLAQGPENTIYF.

The chain has TRBV6-5 and TRBJ1-5, with D perhaps TRBD1 (6 bases). Germline-derived CDR1 and CDR2 are MNHEY and SVGAGI. The CDR3 consists of 15 residues. Trimming left V 6 bases short and J 4 bases short, with 16 bases between. The CDR3 DNA reads TGTGCCAGCAGCTCTGGACAGCTTCGGAATCAGCCCCAGCATTTT. It codes for CASSSGQLRNQPQHF.

This rearrangement joins TRBV30 to TRBJ2-5; the D gene is possibly TRBD1 (5 bases). V lost 1 base, J lost 5 bases, and 8 bases lay in between. Germline V gene lookup returns CDR1 GTSNPN and CDR2 SVGIG (reference sequence). CDR3 length equals 12 residues. CDR3 in DNA: TGTGCCTGGAGTGCAAAGGGGGAGACCCAGTACTTC. This codes for CAWSAKGETQYF.

The chain has TRBV2 and TRBJ2-7; D perhaps matches TRBD1 (5 bases). The CDR3 length is 14 residues. Trimming cost V 3 bases and J 0 bases, with 9 bases left between them. The germline CDR1 and CDR2 sequences are SNHLY and FYNNEI. The CDR3 is CASSENRPSYEQYF. As DNA, the CDR3 is TGTGCCAGCAGTGAGAACAGGCCCTCCTACGAGCAGTACTTC.

This clone has a single count. The genes are TRBV5-6 and TRBJ1-2; a possible D gene is TRBD1 (5 bases). Germline V gene sequence: CDR1 SGHDT, CDR2 YYEEEE. V lost 4 bases and J 4 bases, leaving 11 bases between the germline ends. The CDR3 extends over 13 amino acids. CDR3 protein: CASSRDRSYGYTF. The CDR3 nucleotides read TGTGCCAGCAGCCGCGACAGATCCTATGGCTACACCTTC.

The CDR3 here is CASSPEVRAGSEQYF. The CDR3 DNA reads TGTGCCAGCTCACCGGAGGTACGGGCGGGTTCCGAGCAGTACTTC. The V and J genes are TRBV18 and TRBJ2-7; tentative D call: TRBD2 (5 bases). Trimming stripped 3 bases from V and 6 bases from J, with 18 bases between. Germline V gene sequence: CDR1 KGHSH, CDR2 LQKENI. The CDR3 contains 15 residues.

The rearrangement joins TRBV7-2 to TRBJ2-7; 10 nucleotides agree with TRBD2. The germline CDR1 and CDR2 sequences are SGHTA and FQGNSA. The CDR3 covers 15 residues. V lost 1 base to trimming and J lost 5 bases; unmatched junction nucleotides: 5. CDR3 loop: CASSLGWTSGHEQYF. The CDR3 bases are TGTGCCAGCAGCTTAGGATGGACTAGCGGACACGAGCAGTACTTC.

The chain joins TRBV6-1 to TRBJ1-5, with D perhaps TRBD1 (5 bases). With 2 bases removed from V and 7 bases from J, the gap between germline ends came to 15 bases. Germline V gives CDR1 MNHNS, CDR2 SASEGT. CDR3 size: 15 residues. The CDR3 DNA reads TGTGCCAGCAGTGAATCGGCAGGGTCGGGGCAGCCCCAGCATTTT. Encoded protein: CASSESAGSGQPQHF.

The rearrangement links TRBV7-9 to TRBJ2-3; no clear D gene. V lost 5 bases and J 0 bases, leaving 3 bases between the germline ends. This CDR3 has 12 amino acids. Germline V gives CDR1 SEHNR, CDR2 FQNEAQ (reference sequence). CDR3 coding DNA: TGTGCCAGCAGCCGTAGCACAGATACGCAGTATTTT. Its translation: CASSRSTDTQYF.